These 2 T cell receptor beta chains came from one sample sequenced in a study of blood T cell repertoires in COVID-19. Generated by immunoSEQ multiplex PCR, the TCRdb table keeps only in-frame clones and is missing some. This sample has under 200,000 clones, with roughly 86% found just once. Sequencing was performed on peripheral blood. The receptors were sampled from a man between 40 and 49 years old who had recovered from COVID-19.

The count of this clone is one. The chain employs TRBV5-1 and TRBJ1-1; 7 bases line up with TRBD1. V was clipped by 7 bases and J by 0 bases; unmatched bases: 9. From germline, CDR1 is SGHRS and CDR2 YFSETQ. The CDR3 sequence is 15 residues long. The CDR3 nucleotides are TGCGCCAGCGGGGAAAGACAGGGCTTGAACACTGAAGCTTTCTTT. Residues: CASGERQGLNTEAFF.

The chain uses TRBV9 and TRBJ2-1, with a tentative D call TRBD2 (6 bases). V dropped 0 bases and J dropped 7 bases, with 8 bases sitting between them. The CDR3 has 13 residues. Germline V gene sequence: CDR1 SGDLS, CDR2 YYNGEE. The CDR3 is CASSVALANEQFF. The CDR3 coding sequence is TGTGCCAGCAGCGTAGCTCTAGCGAATGAGCAGTTCTTC.